The sequence of this T cell receptor (beta chain) was determined in a study of blood T cell repertoires in COVID-19. As for the study in general: Sources were T cells, B-cell-depleted T cells, or PBMCs; the material itself was cDNA or gDNA.

The method was immunoSEQ multiplex PCR; TCRdb's version includes in-frame clones alone and lacks a portion of them. The profile shows a few hundred thousand clones, approximately 89% of them singletons. The Seattle site enrolled patients during active infection and followed them longitudinally. Germline V gene data show CDR1 as SGHDN and CDR2 as FVKESK. CDR3 size: 15 residues. Unmatched junction bases numbered 7, after V lost 4 bases and J lost 4 bases. The chain has TRBV14 and TRBJ2-1; 7 bases map to TRBD2. The sample was peripheral blood. This receptor was taken from a woman in her 70s with COVID-19, enrolled during active disease. This CDR3 is CASSRGGSRYNEQFF. The CDR3 DNA reads TGTGCCAGCAGCCGGGGCGGGAGTAGGTACAATGAGCAGTTCTTC.